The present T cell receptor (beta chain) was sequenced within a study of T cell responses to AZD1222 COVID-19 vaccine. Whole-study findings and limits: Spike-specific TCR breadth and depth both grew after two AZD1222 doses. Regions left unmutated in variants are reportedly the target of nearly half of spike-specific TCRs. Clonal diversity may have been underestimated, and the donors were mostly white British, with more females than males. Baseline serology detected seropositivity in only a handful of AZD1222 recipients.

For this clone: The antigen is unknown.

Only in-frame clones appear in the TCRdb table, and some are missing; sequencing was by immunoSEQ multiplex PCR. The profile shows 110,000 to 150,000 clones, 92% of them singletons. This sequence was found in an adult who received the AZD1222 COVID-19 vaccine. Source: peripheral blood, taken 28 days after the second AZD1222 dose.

CDR3 in amino acids: CASSFTGAGRVNTEAFF. The CDR3 DNA reads as TGTGCCAGCAGCTTCACTGGGGCAGGGAGGGTAAACACTGAAGCTTTCTTT. This chain links TRBV7-3 with TRBJ1-1; D might be TRBD1 (5 bases). The CDR3 covers 17 residues. The germline V and J ends were trimmed by 3 bases and 2 bases, with 19 bases remaining between them. The germline V gene encodes CDR1 SGHTA and CDR2 FQGTGA.